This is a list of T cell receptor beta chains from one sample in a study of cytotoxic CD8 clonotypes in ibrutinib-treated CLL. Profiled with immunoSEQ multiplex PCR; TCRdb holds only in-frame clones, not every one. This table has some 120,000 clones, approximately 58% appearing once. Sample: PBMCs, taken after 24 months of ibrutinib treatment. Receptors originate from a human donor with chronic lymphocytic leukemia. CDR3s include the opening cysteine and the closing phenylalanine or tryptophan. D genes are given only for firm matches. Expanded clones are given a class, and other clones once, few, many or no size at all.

CSARGNEKLFF TGCAGTGCTAGAGGGAATGAAAAACTGTTTTTT TRBJ1-4 . . TRBV20-1 11
CSVGEGPFNEQFF TGCAGCGTTGGTGAGGGCCCTTTCAATGAGCAGTTCTTC TRBJ2-1 . . TRBV29-1 13
CSVGLGVAETQYF TGCAGCGTTGGGCTGGGGGTGGCAGAGACCCAGTACTTC TRBJ2-5 once . TRBV29-1 13
CASSFGGYNEQFF TGCGCCAGCAGCTTTGGGGGCTACAATGAGCAGTTCTTC TRBJ2-1 . . TRBV5-1 13
CASSRQGMNTEAFF TGCGCCAGCAGCCGACAGGGAATGAACACTGAAGCTTTCTTT TRBJ1-1 few TRBD1 TRBV5-1 14
CASSKRTANYGYTF TGTGCCAGCAGCAAACGGACGGCTAACTATGGCTACACCTTC TRBJ1-2 once . TRBV13 14
CASSLGTVPSTDTQYF TGTGCCAGCAGCTTGGGGACAGTTCCTAGCACAGATACGCAGTATTTT TRBJ2-3 few . TRBV5-4 16
CASKDSRVNQPQHF TGTGCCAGTAAGGACAGCAGAGTCAATCAGCCCCAGCATTTT TRBJ1-5 . . TRBV19 14
CASSLWASGGTDTQYF TGTGCCAGCAGCTTATGGGCTAGCGGGGGCACAGATACGCAGTATTTT TRBJ2-3 . TRBD2 TRBV7-2 16
CASSFLAGGFKNIQYF TGTGCCAGCAGTTTTTTGGCGGGGGGGTTCAAAAACATTCAGTACTTC TRBJ2-4 . TRBD2 TRBV27 16
CASSELRGGGSPLHF TGTGCCAGCAGTGAACTACGAGGGGGCGGCTCACCCCTCCACTTT TRBJ1-6 . TRBD1 TRBV6-1 15
CASSPLQGTTDTQYF TGTGCCAGCTCACCTTTACAGGGAACCACAGATACGCAGTATTTT TRBJ2-3 few . TRBV18 15
CASSIRGGGSGNTIYF TGTGCCAGCTCTATCAGGGGAGGTGGCTCTGGAAACACCATATATTTT TRBJ1-3 . . TRBV6-6 16
CASSYSGQAFYGYTF TGTGCCAGCAGTTACTCCGGGCAGGCTTTCTATGGCTACACCTTC TRBJ1-2 few . TRBV6-6 15
CASSLIAGYYEQYF TGCGCCAGCAGCTTAATAGCGGGGTACTACGAGCAGTACTTC TRBJ2-7 few TRBD2 TRBV5-1 14
CASSYPTGTSGNTIYF TGTGCCAGCAGTTACCCCACAGGCACCTCTGGAAACACCATATATTTT TRBJ1-3 . . TRBV6-6 16
CASSLGDRDNSPLHF TGTGCCAGCAGCTTAGGGGACAGAGATAATTCACCCCTCCACTTT TRBJ1-6 . . TRBV13 15
CASSLGSGNTIYF TGTGCCAGCAGCTTGGGTTCGGGAAACACCATATATTTT TRBJ1-3 . . TRBV5-4 13
CASSPPGDTHEQYF TGTGCCAGCTCACCACCGGGGGACACTCACGAGCAGTACTTC TRBJ2-7 . . TRBV18 14
CASTQTGRAFF TGTGCCAGCACCCAGACAGGGCGGGCTTTCTTT TRBJ1-1 . TRBD1 TRBV6-6 11
CASRPMSGGGDTQYF TGTGCCAGCAGACCTATGAGCGGGGGAGGGGATACGCAGTATTTT TRBJ2-3 . TRBD2 TRBV6-5 15
CASSVVSGGTDTQYF TGTGCCAGCAGCGTAGTGAGCGGGGGCACAGATACGCAGTATTTT TRBJ2-3 . TRBD2 TRBV9 15
CATSRVLQGGYNEQFF TGTGCCACCAGCAGAGTCCTTCAGGGGGGCTACAATGAGCAGTTCTTC TRBJ2-1 once . TRBV15 16
CASSIPTGELFF TGTGCCAGCAGCATTCCCACCGGGGAGCTGTTTTTT TRBJ2-2 . . TRBV11-2 12
CAWSVGQGVNYGYTF TGTGCCTGGAGTGTGGGACAGGGGGTTAACTATGGCTACACCTTC TRBJ1-2 . TRBD1 TRBV30 15
CASSLGAAYNQPQHF TGTGCCAGCAGTTTAGGGGCGGCCTACAATCAGCCCCAGCATTTT TRBJ1-5 . . TRBV28 15
CASRQSGDSPLHF TGCGCCAGCAGGCAGTCAGGGGATTCACCCCTCCACTTT TRBJ1-6 . . TRBV4-1 13
CASSVSGQAGNTIYF TGTGCCAGCAGCGTTTCGGGACAGGCTGGAAACACCATATATTTT TRBJ1-3 . TRBD1 TRBV9 15
CASSVERGLKETQYF TGTGCCAGCAGCGTAGAACGGGGCCTAAAAGAGACCCAGTACTTC TRBJ2-5 . . TRBV9 15
CASSPMNRGIFGNEQYF TGTGCCAGCAGCCCCATGAACAGGGGAATTTTCGGTAACGAGCAGTACTTC TRBJ2-7 . TRBD1 TRBV27 17
CASTVLGVQETQYF TGTGCCAGCACCGTCCTTGGGGTCCAAGAGACCCAGTACTTC TRBJ2-5 once . TRBV7-9 14
CASRWIGQETQYF TGTGCCAGCCGCTGGATTGGACAAGAGACCCAGTACTTC TRBJ2-5 . . TRBV28 13
CASSLQVGAYEQYF TGTGCCAGCAGCTTACAGGTAGGAGCCTACGAGCAGTACTTC TRBJ2-7 few . TRBV7-2 14
CASSIRQNPSEQFF TGTGCCAGCAGCATACGTCAGAATCCCAGTGAGCAGTTCTTC TRBJ2-1 . . TRBV13 14
CASSPGTGGIEQYF TGTGCCAGCTCACCAGGGACAGGGGGAATCGAGCAGTACTTC TRBJ2-7 . TRBD1 TRBV18 14
CSVVTRGDYGYTF TGCAGCGTCGTAACCAGGGGTGACTATGGCTACACCTTC TRBJ1-2 few . TRBV29-1 13
CASSLRAGASYNEQFF TGTGCCAGCAGCTTACGAGCGGGGGCGTCCTACAATGAGCAGTTCTTC TRBJ2-1 . TRBD2 TRBV7-3 16
CSVEMGNSGNTIYF TGCAGCGTTGAAATGGGGAACTCTGGAAACACCATATATTTT TRBJ1-3 . . TRBV29-1 14
CASRKGDYGYTF TGTGCCAGCAGGAAGGGGGACTATGGCTACACCTTC TRBJ1-2 few . TRBV6-5 12
CASSRESYEQYF TGTGCCAGCAGTCGGGAATCCTACGAGCAGTACTTC TRBJ2-7 few . TRBV2 12
CASSQDGLGDTQYF TGCGCCAGCAGCCAAGATGGTCTTGGGGATACGCAGTATTTT TRBJ2-3 . . TRBV4-3 14
CASSLSATNEKLFF TGTGCCAGCAGCTTGTCGGCAACTAATGAAAAACTGTTTTTT TRBJ1-4 . . TRBV5-6 14
CASVPGQRSEQYF TGTGCCAGCGTTCCGGGACAGAGGAGCGAGCAGTACTTC TRBJ2-7 . TRBD1 TRBV28 13
CASSSGLKNEQFF TGTGCCAGCAGTTCGGGACTCAAGAATGAGCAGTTCTTC TRBJ2-1 many . TRBV6-5 13